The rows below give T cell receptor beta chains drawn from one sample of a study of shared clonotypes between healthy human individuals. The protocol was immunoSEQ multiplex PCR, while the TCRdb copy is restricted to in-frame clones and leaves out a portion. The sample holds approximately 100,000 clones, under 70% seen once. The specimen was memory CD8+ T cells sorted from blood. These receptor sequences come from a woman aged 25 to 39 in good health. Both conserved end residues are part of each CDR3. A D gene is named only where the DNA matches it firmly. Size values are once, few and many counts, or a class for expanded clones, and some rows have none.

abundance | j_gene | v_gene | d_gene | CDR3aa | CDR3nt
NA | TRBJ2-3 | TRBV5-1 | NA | CASSLGVVTTTDTQYF | TGCGCCAGCAGCTTGGGGGTAGTAACGACAACAGATACGCAGTATTTT
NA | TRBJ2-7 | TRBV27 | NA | CASSLQGGFSYEQYF | TGTGCCAGCAGTTTACAGGGAGGCTTCTCCTACGAGCAGTACTTC
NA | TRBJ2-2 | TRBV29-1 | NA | CSVVGLNTGELFF | TGCAGCGTTGTGGGACTTAACACCGGGGAGCTGTTTTTT
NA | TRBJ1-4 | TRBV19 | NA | CARYSTLNEKLFF | TGTGCCCGCTACTCGACTCTTAATGAAAAACTGTTTTTT
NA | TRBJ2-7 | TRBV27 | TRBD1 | CASSLSSGTGIYEQYF | TGTGCCAGCAGTTTATCTTCCGGGACAGGGATCTACGAGCAGTACTTC
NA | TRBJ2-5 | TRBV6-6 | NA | CASSPSASSETQYF | TGTGCCAGCAGTCCTAGCGCTTCCTCAGAGACCCAGTACTTC
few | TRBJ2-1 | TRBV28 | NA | CASSLLSGEQFF | TGTGCCAGCAGTTTACTATCGGGCGAGCAGTTCTTC
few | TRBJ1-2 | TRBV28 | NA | CASTPAGSLYGYTF | TGTGCCAGCACTCCTGCGGGGAGCCTATATGGCTACACCTTC
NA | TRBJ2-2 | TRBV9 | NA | CASSFTISGENTGELFF | TGTGCCAGCAGCTTCACAATTTCGGGAGAGAACACCGGGGAGCTGTTTTTT
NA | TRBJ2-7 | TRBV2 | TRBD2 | CATLAGAGEQYF | TGTGCCACCCTAGCGGGAGCGGGCGAGCAGTACTTC
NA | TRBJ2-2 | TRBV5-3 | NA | CARRLGGTENTGELFF | TGTGCCAGACGTCTTGGGGGGACAGAGAACACCGGGGAGCTGTTTTTT
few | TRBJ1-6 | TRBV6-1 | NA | CASSEARSLSSYNSPLHF | TGTGCCAGCAGTGAAGCGCGCAGCCTGAGCTCCTATAATTCACCCCTCCACTTT
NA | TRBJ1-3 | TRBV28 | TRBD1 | CASSLRGLSGNTIYF | TGTGCCAGCAGCCTCAGGGGGCTAAGTGGAAACACCATATATTTT
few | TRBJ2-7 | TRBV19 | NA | CATRGAEQYF | TGTGCTACACGCGGGGCCGAGCAGTACTTC
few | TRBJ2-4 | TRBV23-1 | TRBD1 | CASSHPGQLAKNIQYF | TGCGCCAGCAGTCATCCGGGACAGCTAGCCAAAAACATTCAGTACTTC
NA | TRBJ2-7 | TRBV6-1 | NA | CASRSLPPGSYEQYF | TGTGCCAGCAGGAGTCTCCCCCCGGGCTCCTACGAGCAGTACTTC
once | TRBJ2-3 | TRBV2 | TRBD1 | CASSLRTGEVDTQYF | TGTGCCAGCAGTTTAAGGACAGGGGAAGTCGATACGCAGTATTTT
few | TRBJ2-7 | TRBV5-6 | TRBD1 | CASSEDRGAYEQYF | TGTGCCAGCAGCGAAGACAGGGGGGCCTACGAGCAGTACTTC
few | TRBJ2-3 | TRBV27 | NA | CASSLYPPGSGSTDTQYF | TGTGCCAGCAGTTTATATCCCCCGGGTAGCGGAAGCACAGATACGCAGTATTTT
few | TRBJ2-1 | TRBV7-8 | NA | CASSLVVSGTDEQFF | TGTGCCAGCAGCTTAGTTGTTTCTGGAACCGATGAGCAGTTCTTC
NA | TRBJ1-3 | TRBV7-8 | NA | CASSTRRLWEPGNTIYF | TGTGCCAGCAGCACCCGTCGGCTATGGGAGCCCGGAAACACCATATATTTT
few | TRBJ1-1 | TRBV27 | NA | CASGGVRGTEAFF | TGTGCCAGCGGGGGCGTGAGGGGGACTGAAGCTTTCTTT
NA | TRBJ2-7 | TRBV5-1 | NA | CASSLGTVYEQYF | TGCGCCAGCAGCTTGGGGACAGTCTACGAGCAGTACTTC
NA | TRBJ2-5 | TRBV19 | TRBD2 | CASSPRLAEGVRETQYF | TGTGCCAGTAGTCCGAGACTAGCGGAGGGCGTGAGAGAGACCCAGTACTTC
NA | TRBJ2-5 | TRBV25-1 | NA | CASSESETEVGWETQYF | TGTGCCAGCAGTGAATCGGAGACAGAGGTGGGATGGGAGACCCAGTACTTC
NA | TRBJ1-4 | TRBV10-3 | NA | CAISAGSLVGEWATNEKLFF | TGTGCCATCAGTGCCGGTAGTCTGGTCGGGGAGTGGGCAACTAATGAAAAACTGTTTTTT
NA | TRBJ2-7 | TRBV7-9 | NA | CASSLAGAYEQYF | TGTGCCAGCAGCTTGGCAGGGGCCTACGAGCAGTACTTC
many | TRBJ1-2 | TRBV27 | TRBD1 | CASRGGDLYGYTF | TGTGCCAGTAGAGGGGGCGACCTCTATGGCTACACCTTC
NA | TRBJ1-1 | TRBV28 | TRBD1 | CASRDIQGETTEAFF | TGTGCCAGCAGGGATATACAGGGGGAGACCACTGAAGCTTTCTTT
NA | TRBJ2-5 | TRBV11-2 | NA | CASSLGLRGRYRETQYF | TGTGCCAGCAGCTTAGGATTACGGGGGCGGTATAGGGAGACCCAGTACTTC
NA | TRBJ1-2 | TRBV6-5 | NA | CASSSTRGYTF | TGTGCCAGCAGTTCGACACGTGGCTACACCTTC
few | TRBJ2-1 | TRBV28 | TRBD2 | CASSFSWGGGTLNEQFF | TGTGCCAGCAGTTTCTCCTGGGGCGGGGGTACCCTCAATGAGCAGTTCTTC
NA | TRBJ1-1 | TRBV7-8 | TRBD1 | CASSGRDRGPTEAFF | TGTGCCAGCAGCGGTCGGGACAGGGGGCCGACTGAAGCTTTCTTT
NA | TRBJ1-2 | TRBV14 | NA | CASSQAGTYGYTF | TGTGCCAGCAGCCAAGCTGGGACCTATGGCTACACCTTC
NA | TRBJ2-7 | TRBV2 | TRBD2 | CASSLAGGPLWYF | TGTGCCAGCAGTCTAGCGGGAGGCCCCCTGTGGTACTTC
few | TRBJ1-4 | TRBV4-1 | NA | CASSEGLTNEKLFF | TGCGCCAGCAGCGAGGGGTTAACTAATGAAAAACTGTTTTTT
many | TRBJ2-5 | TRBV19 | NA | CASSTWMGANQETQYF | TGTGCCAGTAGTACCTGGATGGGAGCGAACCAAGAGACCCAGTACTTC
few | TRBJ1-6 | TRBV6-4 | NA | CASSDGGGNSPLHF | TGTGCCAGCAGTGACGGAGGGGGTAATTCACCCCTCCACTTT
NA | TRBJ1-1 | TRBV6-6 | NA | CASSRDGPIGDTEAFF | TGTGCCAGCAGCCGGGACGGCCCGATCGGGGACACTGAAGCTTTCTTT
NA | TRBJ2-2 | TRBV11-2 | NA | CASSFGPGELFF | TGTGCCAGCAGCTTTGGCCCCGGGGAGCTGTTTTTT
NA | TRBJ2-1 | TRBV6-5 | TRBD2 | CASPPGTSVDNEQFF | TGTGCCAGCCCCCCCGGGACTAGCGTAGACAATGAGCAGTTCTTC
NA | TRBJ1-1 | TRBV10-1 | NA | CASSPGHGVTEAFF | TGCGCCAGCAGTCCCGGACATGGAGTTACTGAAGCTTTCTTT
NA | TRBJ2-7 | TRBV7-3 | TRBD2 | CASSELATYEQYF | TGTGCCAGCAGCGAACTAGCGACCTACGAGCAGTACTTC
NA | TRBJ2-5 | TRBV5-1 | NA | CASSLDGEETQYF | TGCGCCAGCAGCTTGGACGGGGAAGAGACCCAGTACTTC
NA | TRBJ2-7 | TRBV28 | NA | CASSWVRSGLTYEQYF | TGTGCCAGCAGCTGGGTACGTTCGGGGCTAACCTACGAGCAGTACTTC
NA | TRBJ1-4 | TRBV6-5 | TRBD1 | CASSRQGGSEKLFF | TGTGCCAGCAGTAGACAGGGAGGTAGCGAAAAACTGTTTTTT
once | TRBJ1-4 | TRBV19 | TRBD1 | CASSRTGSGWANEKLFF | TGTGCCAGTAGCCGGACAGGCTCAGGGTGGGCTAATGAAAAACTGTTTTTT
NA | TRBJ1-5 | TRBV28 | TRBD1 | CASRQLTGNNQPQHF | TGTGCCAGCAGGCAATTGACAGGGAACAATCAGCCCCAGCATTTT
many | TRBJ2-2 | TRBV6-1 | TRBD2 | CASSSGRDGAGELFF | TGTGCCAGCAGTAGCGGGAGGGATGGGGCCGGGGAGCTGTTTTTT
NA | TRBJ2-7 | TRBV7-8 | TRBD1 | CASSTRTGNHEQYF | TGTGCCAGCAGCACTCGGACAGGGAACCACGAGCAGTACTTC
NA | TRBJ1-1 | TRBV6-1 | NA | CASNTGYTEAFF | TGTGCCAGCAACACAGGGTACACTGAAGCTTTCTTT